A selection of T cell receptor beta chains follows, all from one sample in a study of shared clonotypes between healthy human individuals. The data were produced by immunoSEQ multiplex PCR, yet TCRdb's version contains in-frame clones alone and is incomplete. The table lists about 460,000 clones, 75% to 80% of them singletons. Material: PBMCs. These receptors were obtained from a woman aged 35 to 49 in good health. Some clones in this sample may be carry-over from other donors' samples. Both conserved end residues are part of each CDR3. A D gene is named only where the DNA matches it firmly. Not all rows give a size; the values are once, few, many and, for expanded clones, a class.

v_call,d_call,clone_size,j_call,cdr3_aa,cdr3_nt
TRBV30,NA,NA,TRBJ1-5,CAWSVQSPTRAHTQPQHF,TGTGCCTGGAGTGTACAATCCCCGACACGAGCGCACACCCAGCCCCAGCATTTT
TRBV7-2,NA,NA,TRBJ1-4,CASGLRGGEKLFF,TGTGCCAGCGGACTCAGGGGCGGTGAAAAACTGTTTTTT
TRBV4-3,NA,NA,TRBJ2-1,CASSQELGIANEQFF,TGCGCCAGCAGCCAAGAACTAGGCATTGCGAATGAGCAGTTCTTC
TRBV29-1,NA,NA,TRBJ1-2,CSVGLTHNYGYTF,TGCAGCGTTGGGCTAACACATAACTATGGCTACACCTTC
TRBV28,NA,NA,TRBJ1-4,CASSFLGGAGKLFF,TGTGCCAGCAGTTTTTTGGGGGGCGCAGGAAAACTGTTTTTT
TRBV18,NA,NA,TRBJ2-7,CASSPPYQRLSHEQYF,TGTGCCAGCTCACCACCTTACCAGCGGCTTAGTCACGAGCAGTACTTC
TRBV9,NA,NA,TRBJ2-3,CASSLYEGTSTDTQYF,TGTGCCAGCAGCTTGTATGAGGGGACTAGCACAGATACGCAGTATTTT
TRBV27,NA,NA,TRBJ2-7,CASSFSIGYEQYF,TGTGCCAGCAGTTTTAGCATCGGCTACGAGCAGTACTTC
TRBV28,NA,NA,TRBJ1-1,CASIEGQMNTEAFF,TGTGCCAGCATTGAAGGGCAGATGAACACTGAAGCTTTCTTT
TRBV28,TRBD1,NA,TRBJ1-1,CASSLDREENTEAFF,TGTGCCAGCAGTTTGGACAGGGAGGAGAACACTGAAGCTTTCTTT
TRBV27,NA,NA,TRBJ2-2,CASTRGRRTGELFF,TGTGCCAGCACAAGGGGGAGACGGACCGGGGAGCTGTTTTTT
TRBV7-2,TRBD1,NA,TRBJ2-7,CASSFDRVNFVFYEQYF,TGTGCCAGCAGCTTCGACAGGGTCAATTTTGTCTTCTACGAGCAGTACTTC
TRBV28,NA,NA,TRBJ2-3,CASSFQGGGTDTQYF,TGTGCCAGCAGTTTTCAGGGAGGTGGCACAGATACGCAGTATTTT
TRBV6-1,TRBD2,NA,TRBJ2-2,CASSAQGGDTGELFF,TGTGCCAGCAGTGCCCAGGGAGGGGACACCGGGGAGCTGTTTTTT
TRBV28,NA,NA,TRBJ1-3,CASSPTGPQRGNTIYF,TGTGCCAGCAGTCCCACAGGGCCGCAGAGGGGAAACACCATATATTTT
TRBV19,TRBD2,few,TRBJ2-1,CASSTALGLVRVF,TGTGCCAGTAGTACCGCTCTAGGACTAGTACGGGTCTTC
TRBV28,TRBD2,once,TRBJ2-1,CASSVRGDEQFF,TGTGCCAGTTCCGTTCGGGGGGATGAGCAGTTCTTC
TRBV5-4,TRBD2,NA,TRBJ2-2,CASTPTSGAFTGELFF,TGTGCCAGCACCCCGACTAGCGGGGCCTTCACCGGGGAGCTGTTTTTT
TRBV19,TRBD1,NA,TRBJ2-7,CATTGGPYEQYF,TGTGCCACTACAGGGGGCCCCTACGAGCAGTACTTC
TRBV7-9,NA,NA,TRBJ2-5,CASSLAAIETQYF,TGTGCCAGCAGCTTAGCAGCGATTGAGACCCAGTACTTC
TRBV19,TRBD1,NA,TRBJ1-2,CASSKPRTGLGSDYGYTF,TGTGCCAGTAGTAAGCCGCGGACAGGGTTGGGCAGCGATTATGGCTACACCTTC
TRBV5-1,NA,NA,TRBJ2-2,CASRQGTAGELFF,TGCGCCAGCAGGCAGGGGACGGCCGGGGAGCTGTTTTTT
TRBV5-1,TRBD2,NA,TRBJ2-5,CASSTRGGETQYF,TGCGCCAGCAGCACCCGGGGGGGAGAGACCCAGTACTTC
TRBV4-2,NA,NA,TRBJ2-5,CASSQDSGAVETQYF,TGTGCCAGCAGCCAAGATTCGGGTGCCGTAGAGACCCAGTACTTC
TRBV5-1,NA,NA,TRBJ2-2,CASSLYRGDTGELFF,TGCGCCAGCAGCTTGTATAGGGGGGACACCGGGGAGCTGTTTTTT
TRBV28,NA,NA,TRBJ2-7,CASSSPPTGEQYF,TGTGCCAGCAGTTCCCCCCCCACAGGGGAGCAGTACTTC
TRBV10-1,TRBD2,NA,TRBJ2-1,CASSERSGRAYNEQFF,TGCGCCAGCAGTGAGAGGAGCGGGAGGGCCTACAATGAGCAGTTCTTC
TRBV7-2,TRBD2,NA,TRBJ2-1,CASSAWTSGTYNEQFF,TGTGCCAGCAGCGCCTGGACTAGCGGGACCTACAATGAGCAGTTCTTC
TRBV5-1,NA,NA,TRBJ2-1,CASSFGFNEQFF,TGCGCCAGCAGCTTTGGGTTCAATGAGCAGTTCTTC
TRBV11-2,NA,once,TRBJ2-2,CASSLDRGPQNTGELFF,TGTGCCAGCAGCTTAGATAGAGGACCCCAGAACACCGGGGAGCTGTTTTTT
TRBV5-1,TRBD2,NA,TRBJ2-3,CASTTSGAGEDTQYF,TGCGCCAGCACCACCAGCGGGGCAGGCGAAGATACGCAGTATTTT
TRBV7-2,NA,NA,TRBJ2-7,CASSLEGHKLFEQYF,TGTGCCAGCAGCTTAGAAGGTCACAAACTTTTCGAGCAGTACTTC
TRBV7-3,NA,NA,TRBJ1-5,CASSPRPPGESNQPQHF,TGTGCCAGCAGCCCTAGGCCACCAGGGGAAAGCAATCAGCCCCAGCATTTT
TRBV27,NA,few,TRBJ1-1,CASSLLPYTEAFF,TGTGCCAGCAGTTTACTGCCTTACACTGAAGCTTTCTTT
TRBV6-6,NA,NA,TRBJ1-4,CASSDGAGSNEKLFF,TGTGCCAGCAGTGATGGCGCGGGGTCCAATGAAAAACTGTTTTTT
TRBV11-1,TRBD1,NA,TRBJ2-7,CASSPSTGGANSEQYF,TGTGCCAGCAGCCCGTCAACAGGGGGCGCGAATTCCGAGCAGTACTTC
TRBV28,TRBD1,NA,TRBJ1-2,CASSLWSGGPGYTF,TGTGCCAGCAGTTTATGGTCAGGGGGCCCTGGCTACACCTTC
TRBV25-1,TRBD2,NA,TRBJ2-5,CASAPGLAGGETQYF,TGTGCCAGCGCGCCGGGACTAGCGGGAGGAGAGACCCAGTACTTC
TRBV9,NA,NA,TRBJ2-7,CASSVGASDSTYEQYF,TGTGCCAGCAGCGTAGGCGCTTCGGACAGCACCTACGAGCAGTACTTC
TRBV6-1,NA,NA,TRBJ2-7,CASSEIEGYEQYF,TGTGCCAGCAGTGAAATTGAGGGTTACGAGCAGTACTTC
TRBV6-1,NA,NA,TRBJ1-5,CASSAIRADRRQPQHF,TGTGCCAGCAGTGCCATAAGGGCCGACCGACGGCAGCCCCAGCATTTT
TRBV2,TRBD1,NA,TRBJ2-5,CASSLGTGVETQYF,TGTGCCAGCAGCCTCGGGACAGGGGTTGAGACCCAGTACTTC
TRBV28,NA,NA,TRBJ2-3,CASIDITTDTQYF,TGTGCCAGCATAGATATAACCACAGATACGCAGTATTTT
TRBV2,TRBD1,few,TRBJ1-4,CASSARQGAREKLFF,TGTGCCAGCAGTGCCCGACAGGGGGCGCGGGAAAAACTGTTTTTT
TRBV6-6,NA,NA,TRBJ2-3,CASNPGLAGADTQYF,TGTGCCAGCAATCCCGGACTGGCGGGGGCGGATACGCAGTATTTT
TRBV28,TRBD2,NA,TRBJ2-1,CATGGGQSLNEQFF,TGTGCCACGGGAGGGGGACAATCTCTCAATGAGCAGTTCTTC
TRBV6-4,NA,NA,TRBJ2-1,CAPPRGGCEQFF,TGTGCCCCCCCCAGGGGTGGTTGTGAGCAGTTCTTC
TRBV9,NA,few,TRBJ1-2,CASSVSGRGGYTF,TGTGCCAGCAGCGTATCAGGGAGGGGCGGCTACACCTTC
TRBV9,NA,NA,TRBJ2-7,CASSVGGIPGYEQYF,TGTGCCAGCAGCGTAGGAGGGATCCCCGGCTACGAGCAGTACTTC
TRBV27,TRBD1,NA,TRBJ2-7,CASSFSGTGPYEQYF,TGTGCCAGCAGTTTCTCCGGGACAGGCCCCTACGAGCAGTACTTC
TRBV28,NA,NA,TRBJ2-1,CASSYPSRQAQFF,TGTGCCAGCAGTTACCCCTCACGCCAGGCGCAGTTCTTC
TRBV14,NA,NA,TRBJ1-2,CASSQEMGRTYGYTF,TGTGCCAGCAGCCAAGAAATGGGCAGGACCTATGGCTACACCTTC
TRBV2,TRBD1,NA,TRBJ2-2,CASTGQVNTGELFF,TGTGCCAGCACAGGACAGGTTAACACCGGGGAGCTGTTTTTT
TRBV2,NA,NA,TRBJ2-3,CASSEEGHPDTQYF,TGTGCCAGCAGTGAGGAGGGACACCCAGATACGCAGTATTTT
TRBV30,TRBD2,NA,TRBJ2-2,CAWSPRTSGNTGELFF,TGTGCCTGGAGTCCTCGGACTAGCGGAAACACCGGGGAGCTGTTTTTT